A selection of T cell receptor beta chains follows, all from one sample in a study of blood T cell repertoires in COVID-19. Assay used: immunoSEQ multiplex PCR; TCRdb lists only in-frame clones, some missing. Of around 63,000 clones detected, 72% appear once; the ten largest clones hold roughly 4.9%. Source material: peripheral blood. Receptors were obtained from a woman aged 70-85 years with COVID-19, enrolled during active disease. Both conserved end residues are part of each CDR3. The order of the fields is clone size, V gene, J gene, D gene, CDR3 protein, CDR3 DNA. A D gene is named only where the DNA matches it firmly. Only part of the rows carry a size: once, few, many, or a class if the clone is expanded.

abundance: NA
v_gene: TRBV6-2/TRBV6-3
j_gene: TRBJ2-6
d_gene: NA
CDR3aa: CASSRLTRASGANVLTF
CDR3nt: TGTGCCAGCAGCCGACTCACGCGGGCTTCTGGGGCCAACGTCCTGACTTTC

abundance: NA
v_gene: TRBV6-5
j_gene: TRBJ2-7
d_gene: NA
CDR3aa: CASSPGLLSYEQYF
CDR3nt: TGTGCCAGCAGTCCGGGACTGCTGTCCTACGAGCAGTACTTC

abundance: NA
v_gene: TRBV20-1
j_gene: TRBJ2-3
d_gene: TRBD2
CDR3aa: CSASAVPSGVTDTQYF
CDR3nt: TGCAGTGCTAGTGCGGTTCCTAGCGGGGTCACAGATACGCAGTATTTT

abundance: NA
v_gene: TRBV5-1
j_gene: TRBJ1-4
d_gene: NA
CDR3aa: CASSLVEGATNEKLFF
CDR3nt: TGCGCCAGCAGCTTGGTGGAGGGTGCAACTAATGAAAAACTGTTTTTT

abundance: NA
v_gene: TRBV16
j_gene: TRBJ1-2
d_gene: NA
CDR3aa: CASSLSRAGVGYGYTF
CDR3nt: TGTGCCAGCAGCCTTTCTCGGGCAGGGGTAGGCTATGGCTACACCTTC

abundance: NA
v_gene: TRBV2
j_gene: TRBJ2-2
d_gene: NA
CDR3aa: CASSEQGFGELFF
CDR3nt: TGTGCCAGCAGTGAACAGGGATTCGGGGAGCTGTTTTTT

abundance: once
v_gene: TRBV2
j_gene: TRBJ2-7
d_gene: NA
CDR3aa: CASSVDRNEQYF
CDR3nt: TGTGCCAGCAGTGTTGACAGGAACGAGCAGTACTTC

abundance: few
v_gene: TRBV11-2
j_gene: TRBJ2-7
d_gene: NA
CDR3aa: CASSLGQTSYEQYF
CDR3nt: TGTGCCAGCAGCTTAGGACAGACTTCCTACGAGCAGTACTTC

abundance: NA
v_gene: TRBV25-1
j_gene: TRBJ2-3
d_gene: NA
CDR3aa: CASRNSQTDTQYF
CDR3nt: TGTGCCAGCAGGAATTCACAGACAGATACGCAGTATTTT

abundance: few
v_gene: TRBV5-5
j_gene: TRBJ2-5
d_gene: NA
CDR3aa: CASSMTSTETQYF
CDR3nt: TGTGCCAGCAGCATGACTAGTACGGAGACCCAGTACTTC

abundance: NA
v_gene: TRBV11-3
j_gene: TRBJ2-7
d_gene: TRBD2
CDR3aa: CASSPSGGRGEQYF
CDR3nt: TGTGCCAGCAGCCCCTCGGGGGGGCGCGGCGAGCAGTACTTT

abundance: NA
v_gene: TRBV6-5
j_gene: TRBJ1-4
d_gene: NA
CDR3aa: CASSTGGRGEKLFF
CDR3nt: TGTGCCAGCAGTACCGGTGGGAGAGGGGAAAAACTGTTTTTT

abundance: NA
v_gene: TRBV19
j_gene: TRBJ1-6
d_gene: TRBD1
CDR3aa: CASSTYRDRPPLHF
CDR3nt: TGTGCCAGTAGTACGTACAGGGACAGGCCACCCCTCCACTTT

abundance: NA
v_gene: TRBV11-2
j_gene: TRBJ2-3
d_gene: NA
CDR3aa: CASSQAGPDTQYF
CDR3nt: TGTGCCAGCAGCCAGGCAGGGCCCGATACGCAGTATTTT

abundance: NA
v_gene: TRBV9
j_gene: TRBJ1-2
d_gene: NA
CDR3aa: CASSADSGVDYGYTF
CDR3nt: TGTGCCAGCAGCGCCGACTCAGGGGTGGACTATGGCTACACCTTC

abundance: NA
v_gene: TRBV24-1
j_gene: TRBJ2-3
d_gene: NA
CDR3aa: CATSSFTDTQYF
CDR3nt: TGTGCCACCAGTTCATTTACAGATACGCAGTATTTT

abundance: NA
v_gene: TRBV7-9
j_gene: TRBJ1-1
d_gene: NA
CDR3aa: CASSLTRNTEAFF
CDR3nt: TGTGCCAGCAGCTTGACTCGAAACACTGAAGCTTTCTTT

abundance: many
v_gene: TRBV10-3
j_gene: TRBJ2-2
d_gene: NA
CDR3aa: CAISDRLPNTGELFF
CDR3nt: TGTGCCATCAGTGACCGACTTCCGAACACCGGGGAGCTGTTTTTT

abundance: NA
v_gene: TRBV5-1
j_gene: TRBJ1-4
d_gene: TRBD1
CDR3aa: CASSLADRGENEKLFF
CDR3nt: TGCGCCAGCAGCTTGGCCGACAGGGGCGAAAATGAAAAACTGTTTTTT

abundance: few
v_gene: TRBV4-1
j_gene: TRBJ1-2
d_gene: NA
CDR3aa: CASSDRTNYGYTF
CDR3nt: TGCGCCAGCAGTGACAGGACTAACTATGGCTACACCTTC

abundance: NA
v_gene: TRBV7-8
j_gene: TRBJ2-5
d_gene: TRBD1
CDR3aa: CASSGDRVTETQYF
CDR3nt: TGTGCCAGCAGCGGAGACAGGGTAACAGAGACCCAGTACTTC

abundance: NA
v_gene: TRBV6-2/TRBV6-3
j_gene: TRBJ2-2
d_gene: NA
CDR3aa: CASSYSTQRLTGELFF
CDR3nt: TGTGCCAGCAGTTACTCGACCCAGAGGCTGACCGGGGAGCTGTTTTTT

abundance: NA
v_gene: TRBV9
j_gene: TRBJ1-2
d_gene: TRBD1
CDR3aa: CASSVSPGTGFGGGYTF
CDR3nt: TGTGCCAGCAGCGTCAGTCCCGGGACAGGGTTCGGTGGTGGCTACACCTTC

abundance: few
v_gene: TRBV4-1
j_gene: TRBJ1-5
d_gene: TRBD1
CDR3aa: CASRWRQGSNQPQHF
CDR3nt: TGCGCCAGCCGGTGGAGACAGGGGAGCAATCAGCCCCAGCATTTT

abundance: NA
v_gene: TRBV5-4
j_gene: TRBJ2-3
d_gene: NA
CDR3aa: CASSLAGGRTSADTQYF
CDR3nt: TGTGCCAGCAGCTTGGCAGGGGGGAGGACCTCCGCAGATACGCAGTATTTT

abundance: NA
v_gene: TRBV12-3/TRBV12-4
j_gene: TRBJ2-4
d_gene: NA
CDR3aa: CASRYRASQYF
CDR3nt: TGTGCCAGCAGATACAGGGCCTCACAGTACTTC

abundance: once
v_gene: TRBV5-4
j_gene: TRBJ2-5
d_gene: NA
CDR3aa: CASSLGLGAGETQYF
CDR3nt: TGTGCCAGCAGCTTGGGTTTGGGGGCAGGGGAGACCCAGTACTTC

abundance: once
v_gene: TRBV9
j_gene: TRBJ1-1
d_gene: NA
CDR3aa: CASSVAGNTEAFF
CDR3nt: TGTGCCAGCAGCGTAGCAGGGAACACTGAAGCTTTCTTT

abundance: NA
v_gene: TRBV21-1
j_gene: TRBJ2-3
d_gene: NA
CDR3aa: CASRVYRTDTQYF
CDR3nt: TGTGCCAGCAGGGTTTACCGGACAGATACGCAGTATTTT

abundance: NA
v_gene: TRBV7-2
j_gene: TRBJ1-6
d_gene: TRBD1
CDR3aa: CASRRNTWGQGASPLHF
CDR3nt: TGTGCCAGCAGACGAAACACGTGGGGGCAGGGGGCTTCACCCCTCCACTTT

abundance: NA
v_gene: TRBV3-1/TRBV3-2
j_gene: TRBJ2-7
d_gene: TRBD1
CDR3aa: CASSQGQGSYEQYF
CDR3nt: TGTGCCAGCAGCCAAGGACAGGGATCCTACGAGCAGTACTTC

abundance: NA
v_gene: TRBV18
j_gene: TRBJ1-1
d_gene: NA
CDR3aa: CASSPGTLNTEAFF
CDR3nt: TGTGCCAGCTCACCCGGGACACTGAACACTGAAGCTTTCTTT

abundance: few
v_gene: TRBV18
j_gene: TRBJ2-5
d_gene: NA
CDR3aa: CASRYQETQYF
CDR3nt: TGTGCCAGCCGGTACCAAGAGACCCAGTACTTC

abundance: NA
v_gene: TRBV15
j_gene: TRBJ2-6
d_gene: NA
CDR3aa: CATSRGRGTGANVLTF
CDR3nt: TGTGCCACCAGCAGAGGGCGGGGTACCGGGGCCAACGTCCTGACTTTC

abundance: NA
v_gene: TRBV2
j_gene: TRBJ2-3
d_gene: NA
CDR3aa: CASSAGWDTQYF
CDR3nt: TGTGCCAGCAGCGCGGGGTGGGATACGCAGTATTTT

abundance: NA
v_gene: TRBV5-6
j_gene: TRBJ2-7
d_gene: TRBD1
CDR3aa: CASSPEGAGDEQYF
CDR3nt: TGTGCCAGCAGCCCTGAGGGGGCCGGGGACGAGCAGTACTTC

abundance: few
v_gene: TRBV12-3/TRBV12-4
j_gene: TRBJ1-2
d_gene: NA
CDR3aa: CASTEDKIYGYTF
CDR3nt: TGTGCCAGCACCGAGGACAAGATCTATGGCTACACCTTC

abundance: few
v_gene: TRBV12-5
j_gene: TRBJ2-7
d_gene: TRBD1
CDR3aa: CASALPGQASYEQYF
CDR3nt: TGTGCTAGTGCTCTCCCCGGACAGGCGAGCTACGAGCAGTACTTC

abundance: NA
v_gene: TRBV5-1
j_gene: TRBJ1-6
d_gene: NA
CDR3aa: CASRGQGKNSPLHF
CDR3nt: TGCGCCAGCAGGGGCCAGGGGAAAAATTCACCCCTCCACTTT

abundance: NA
v_gene: TRBV10-2
j_gene: TRBJ2-3
d_gene: NA
CDR3aa: CASSPQGDTQYF
CDR3nt: TGCGCCAGCAGTCCCCAGGGGGATACGCAGTATTTT

abundance: NA
v_gene: TRBV29-1
j_gene: TRBJ2-5
d_gene: NA
CDR3aa: CFSLPGALLRETQYF
CDR3nt: TGCTTCTCTCTCCCAGGGGCTCTCCTTCGGGAGACCCAGTACTTC

abundance: NA
v_gene: TRBV13
j_gene: TRBJ2-3
d_gene: NA
CDR3aa: CASSLGSSSTDTQYF
CDR3nt: TGTGCCAGCAGCTTAGGGAGTTCTAGCACAGATACGCAGTATTTT

abundance: few
v_gene: TRBV29-1
j_gene: TRBJ1-5
d_gene: NA
CDR3aa: CSPRGEQPQHF
CDR3nt: TGCAGTCCGCGGGGAGAACAGCCCCAGCATTTT

abundance: NA
v_gene: TRBV19
j_gene: TRBJ1-1
d_gene: NA
CDR3aa: CASSQRHRTEAFF
CDR3nt: TGTGCCAGTAGTCAACGACATCGCACTGAAGCTTTCTTT